This T cell receptor (beta chain) originates from a study of patients and donors after allogeneic stem cell transplantation. TCRdb redid the calling of the RT-PCR reads with MiXCR, one entry per CDR3 protein. Among about a million distinct CDR3 sequences listed, 18% were seen once. The CDR3 length is 14 residues. V was trimmed by 2 bases and J by 1 base, leaving 8 bases between them. This receptor was identified in a human donor who was either an allogeneic HSCT recipient or a stem cell or donor lymphocyte infusion donor (not recorded which). It is not recorded whose cells these are; they may come from a transplant donor. This chain connects TRBV23-1 to TRBJ1-1; D call uncertain. TRBV23-1 is noted as an ORF with a role that remains uncertain. What was sequenced was blood, either unsorted or a sorted T cell fraction (not recorded which). Written as DNA, the CDR3 is TGCGCCAGCAGTCAACGGCGGGGGAACACTGAAGCTTTCTTT. Translation: CASSQRRGNTEAFF.